The 20 T cell receptor beta chains in this list originate from one sample, sequenced in a study of blood T cell repertoires in COVID-19. The repertoire was sequenced with immunoSEQ multiplex PCR; TCRdb's copy has only in-frame clones and lacks some. The sample holds about 60,000 clones, 75% to 80% seen once. The sample taken for sequencing was peripheral blood. Source of these receptors: a human donor in a cohort sampled during active COVID-19.

The rearrangement links TRBV11-1 to TRBJ1-1; D might be TRBD1 (5 bases). V lost 4 bases, J lost 3 bases, and 6 bases lay in between. The CDR3 has 12 amino acids. Germline-derived CDR1 and CDR2 are SGHAT and FQDESV (reference sequence). The CDR3 DNA sequence: TGTGCCAGCAGCTCAGGGTACACTGAAGCTTTCTTT. Protein product: CASSSGYTEAFF.

V usage is TRBV7-9 and J usage is TRBJ2-3; no firm D call. Germline CDR1 and CDR2: SEHNR and FQNEAQ (reference sequence). V lost 0 bases to trimming and J lost 5 bases, with 6 bases between them. The CDR3 has 13 amino acids. CDR3 nucleotides: TGTGCCAGCAGCTTAGCATCGCGAGATACGCAGTATTTT. Protein: CASSLASRDTQYF. Using reference TRBV7-9 and TRBJ2-3 for the parts outside the CDR3, the full variable domain is DTGVSQNPRHKITKRGQNVTFRCDPISEHNRLYWYRQTLGQGPEFLTYFQNEAQLEKSRLLSDRFSAERPKGSFSTLEIQRTEQGDSAMYLCASSLASRDTQYFGPGTRLTVL.

The genes are TRBV5-4 and TRBJ2-1, with unresolved D. Germline CDR1 is SGHNT and CDR2 is YYREEE (reference sequence). Trimming pared 1 base from V and 8 bases from J, leaving 13 bases between. The CDR3 has 14 residues. The CDR3 here is CASSLRWLEDEQFF. The CDR3 DNA follows: TGTGCCAGCAGCTTGAGGTGGCTAGAGGATGAGCAGTTCTTC.

This clone came up a few times. The chain recombines TRBV15 with TRBJ1-2, with a possible D match to TRBD1 (6 bases). Per the germline V gene, CDR1 is LNHNV and CDR2 is YYDKDF (reference sequence). The CDR3 is 16 amino acids. The ends were cut back, 3 bases at V and 1 base at J, with 15 bases in the middle. CDR3 sequence: CATSRAPGGLNYGYTF. The DNA of the CDR3 is TGTGCCACCAGCAGGGCCCCGGGGGGGCTTAACTATGGCTACACCTTC.

The chain uses TRBV10-3 and TRBJ2-4, with TRBD2 matching over 8 bases. The junction had 7 bases not matched to a gene; V was cut back by 6 bases and J by 6 bases. Germline CDR1 reads ENHRY; CDR2 reads SYGVKD. The CDR3 runs 14 residues. The CDR3 sequence: CAIRPAGGGNIQYF. The CDR3 nucleotides are TGTGCCATCAGGCCCGCGGGGGGTGGAAACATTCAGTACTTC.

This clone appeared a few times. The CDR3 nucleotides are TGTGCCAGCAGTAGGGGTTCAGACACTGAAGCTTTCTTT. Its protein is CASSRGSDTEAFF. The chain combines TRBV9 with TRBJ1-1; D might be TRBD1 (5 bases). Trimming removed 5 bases at V and 3 bases at J, with 11 bases between. CDR1 SGDLS and CDR2 YYNGEE come from the germline V gene. The CDR3 loop spans 13 amino acids.

CDR3 loop: CASSSAGGSYNEQFF. The CDR3 DNA sequence: TGTGCCAGCAGCTCAGCGGGGGGGTCCTACAATGAGCAGTTCTTC. V is TRBV7-3 and J is TRBJ2-1; 10 bases align to TRBD2. The CDR3 is 15 amino acids. Germline V lookup: CDR1 SGHTA, CDR2 FQGTGA. With V trimmed by 4 bases and J by 1 base, 1 base remained unmatched.

V and J are TRBV6-5 and TRBJ2-1, with D unclear. V was shortened by 6 bases and J by 7 bases, with 7 bases between the two germline ends. This CDR3 contains 11 residues. Per germline, CDR1 MNHEY and CDR2 SVGAGI. For the CDR3, the DNA is TGTGCCAGCAGAGCTGTGAATGAGCAGTTCTTC. It codes for CASRAVNEQFF.

This clone was found once. The genes are TRBV2 and TRBJ2-7; TRBD1 might be the D (6 bases). The V gene's germline CDR1 is SNHLY and CDR2 FYNNEI. V lost 4 bases and J 3 bases, leaving 10 bases between the germline ends. This CDR3 contains 13 residues. The chain's CDR3 is CASSVGTYYEQYF. Written as DNA, the CDR3 is TGTGCCAGCAGTGTTGGGACATACTACGAGCAGTACTTC.

The chain's CDR3 is CASSLGGGFSYNEQFF. The DNA for the CDR3 is TGTGCCAGCAGCTTAGGAGGGGGATTCTCCTACAATGAGCAGTTCTTC. V usage is TRBV7-2 and J usage is TRBJ2-1; weak D call: TRBD1 (6 bases). Trimming removed 1 base from V and 0 bases from J, with 10 bases in between. From germline, CDR1 is SGHTA and CDR2 FQGNSA. This CDR3 region has 16 residues. Together with reference TRBV7-2 and TRBJ2-1, the CDR3 gives the full variable domain: GAGVSQSPSNKVTEKGKDVELRCDPISGHTALYWYRQSLGQGLEFLIYFQGNSAPDKSGLPSDRFSAERTGGSVSTLTIQRTQQEDSAVYLCASSLGGGFSYNEQFFGPGTRLTVL.

This chain links TRBV7-2 with TRBJ2-7; 8 positions agree with TRBD1. The CDR3 has 15 amino acids. Losses at the gene ends were 0 bases for V and 2 bases for J; bases not matched to a gene: 3. The germline V gene has CDR1 SGHTA and CDR2 FQGNSA. The CDR3 loop reads CASSLAGTGAYEQYF. The CDR3 region has the DNA TGTGCCAGCAGCTTAGCCGGGACAGGAGCCTACGAGCAGTACTTC.

This clone appeared a few times. The chain recombines TRBV9 with TRBJ1-3, with TRBD1 as a possible D gene (5 bases). The V and J ends lost 0 bases and 1 base respectively, with 8 bases between them. The germline CDR1 and CDR2 sequences are SGDLS and YYNGEE. The CDR3 length is 15 residues. The CDR3 loop is CASSVGGGSGNTIYF. CDR3 DNA: TGTGCCAGCAGCGTAGGTGGGGGGTCTGGAAACACCATATATTTT.

The gene calls are TRBV2 and TRBJ1-5; the D is unclear. V was clipped by 4 bases and J by 4 bases, with 17 bases between them. This CDR3 spans 16 amino acids. The germline V gene encodes CDR1 SNHLY and CDR2 FYNNEI. DNA of the CDR3: TGTGCCAGCAGTGTCGGACTCGACCTAAATAATCAGCCCCAGCATTTT. Amino acids: CASSVGLDLNNQPQHF.

This chain joins TRBV9 and TRBJ2-1; D is uncertain. Germline CDR1 reads SGDLS; CDR2 reads YYNGEE. The V gene lost 0 bases and the J gene lost 7 bases, with 5 bases spanning the gap. This CDR3 contains 12 residues. CDR3 region: CASSVDWNEQFF. The CDR3 DNA reads as TGTGCCAGCAGCGTAGACTGGAATGAGCAGTTCTTC. Filled out from reference TRBV9 and TRBJ2-1, the complete variable domain reads DSGVTQTPKHLITATGQRVTLRCSPRSGDLSVYWYQQSLDQGLQFLIQYYNGEERAKGNILERFSAQQFPDLHSELNLSSLELGDSALYFCASSVDWNEQFFGPGTRLTVL.

The rearrangement links TRBV5-6 to TRBJ2-1; D perhaps matches TRBD2 (5 bases). Trimming cost V 1 base and J 8 bases, with 13 bases left between them. This CDR3 contains 14 residues. CDR1 and CDR2 from the germline V gene are SGHDT and YYEEEE. The CDR3 loop is CASSLRGNRHEQFF. Here the CDR3 DNA reads TGTGCCAGCAGCTTGAGAGGGAATCGCCATGAGCAGTTCTTC.

The V gene is TRBV5-1, the J gene TRBJ2-7, with 7 positions matching TRBD1. CDR1 is SGHRS and CDR2 is YFSETQ in the germline V gene. Unmatched junction bases numbered 4, after V lost 2 bases and J lost 2 bases. The CDR3 covers 14 residues. CDR3 nucleotide sequence: TGCGCCAGCAGCTTCACAGGGGAACCCTACGAGCAGTACTTC. This codes for CASSFTGEPYEQYF.

This clone was picked up a small number of times. The chain has TRBV28 and TRBJ2-5; TRBD1 might be the D (6 bases). CDR3 length: 15 amino acids. Germline V CDR1 and CDR2: MDHEN, SYDVKM. V lost 3 bases, J lost 0 bases, and 11 bases lay in between. CDR3 DNA sequence: TGTGCCAGCAGTTTGGGGACATCGTACCAAGAGACCCAGTACTTC. It encodes CASSLGTSYQETQYF. Based on the CDR3 plus reference TRBV28 and TRBJ2-5, the full variable domain is DVKVTQSSRYLVKRTGEKVFLECVQDMDHENMFWYRQDPGLGLRLIYFSYDVKMKEKGDIPEGYSVSREKKERFSLILESASTNQTSMYLCASSLGTSYQETQYFGPGTRLLVL.

The chain has TRBV5-1 and TRBJ1-2; 9 nucleotides align to TRBD1. The CDR3 is 13 residues long. J lost 8 bases, V lost 7 bases, and 9 bases had no gene match. Germline V gives CDR1 SGHRS, CDR2 YFSETQ. As DNA, the CDR3 is TGCGCCAGCCGGACAGGGGTTGAAGGAGGCTACACCTTC. Translated, it gives CASRTGVEGGYTF. Full variable domain (missing parts from reference TRBV5-1 and TRBJ1-2): KAGVTQTPRYLIKTRGQQVTLSCSPISGHRSVSWYQQTPGQGLQFLFEYFSETQRNKGNFPGRFSGRQFSNSRSEMNVSTLELGDSALYLCASRTGVEGGYTFGSGTRLTVV.

The V gene is TRBV4-3, the J gene TRBJ2-7, with D uncertain. The V and J ends lost 0 bases and 3 bases respectively, with 9 bases between them. Germline V gene data show CDR1 as LGHNA and CDR2 as YSLEER. This CDR3 has 14 amino acids. The CDR3: CASSQDLLDYEQYF. In DNA, the CDR3 is TGCGCCAGCAGCCAAGACCTCCTAGACTACGAGCAGTACTTC.

V and J are TRBV10-3 and TRBJ2-3; D is uncertain. The CDR3 contains 14 residues. The germline V gene has CDR1 ENHRY and CDR2 SYGVKD. V lost 2 bases, J lost 0 bases, and 6 bases lay in between. The CDR3 DNA reads as TGTGCCATCAGTGAGAAACTGAGCACAGATACGCAGTATTTT. Translated, it gives CAISEKLSTDTQYF.